The 25 T cell receptor beta chains reported below all come from one sample, sequenced in a study of blood T cell repertoires in COVID-19. Only in-frame clones appear in the TCRdb table, and some are missing; sequencing was by immunoSEQ multiplex PCR. The repertoire includes over 60,000 clones, roughly 82% of them detected once, and around a sixth sits in the top ten. The material sequenced was peripheral blood. All receptors come from a human donor in a cohort sampled during active COVID-19.

CDR3 sequence: CASSPDRAYYGYTF. In DNA, the CDR3 is TGTGCCAGCAGTCCCGACAGGGCTTACTATGGCTACACCTTC. This chain uses TRBV27 with TRBJ1-2, with 7 bases that match TRBD1. V lost 5 bases to trimming and J lost 3 bases; unmatched junction nucleotides: 6. The CDR3 has 14 residues. Germline V gives CDR1 MNHEY, CDR2 SMNVEV (reference sequence).

Written as DNA, the CDR3 is TGTGCCAGCAGCCAAATGACATTCTCAGGTTCACCCCTCCACTTT. Its protein is CASSQMTFSGSPLHF. The rearrangement uses TRBV6-6 and TRBJ1-6; D is ambiguous. Trimming stripped 6 bases from V and 9 bases from J, with 18 bases between. CDR1 MNHNY and CDR2 SVGAGI come from the germline V gene (reference sequence). The CDR3 is 15 amino acids.

The chain joins TRBV5-4 to TRBJ1-5; possible D gene TRBD1, 5 bases. The CDR3 spans 14 residues. V lost 3 bases and J lost 2, with 9 bases in between. Germline CDR1 and CDR2: SGHNT and YYREEE (reference sequence). CDR3 in amino acids: CASSSGVGNQPQHF. For the CDR3, the DNA is TGTGCCAGCAGCTCGGGGGTTGGCAATCAGCCCCAGCATTTT.

This chain uses TRBV6-6 with TRBJ2-2, with 7 bases matching TRBD2. Germline-derived CDR1 and CDR2 are MNHNY and SVGAGI (reference sequence). This CDR3 has 16 residues. The trim removed 0 bases at V and 2 bases at J, leaving 3 bases unmatched. CDR3 sequence: CASSYSRLANTGELFF. The DNA of the CDR3 is TGTGCCAGCAGTTACTCGAGACTAGCAAACACCGGGGAGCTGTTTTTT.

The chain links TRBV29-1 to TRBJ2-3; no reliable D call. The CDR3 is 16 amino acids. Germline values: CDR1 SQVTM, CDR2 ANQGSEA. V lost 2 bases, J lost 4 bases, and 19 bases lay in between. CDR3 loop: CSVEIPGQRIPDTQYF. The DNA for the CDR3 is TGCAGCGTTGAAATTCCGGGTCAGAGAATTCCAGATACGCAGTATTTT.

This clone was observed a handful of times. The rearrangement links TRBV6-5 to TRBJ1-4; 9 bases line up with TRBD1. V was clipped by 8 bases and J by 4 bases; unmatched bases: 8. CDR3 length: 15 amino acids. The germline V gene has CDR1 MNHEY and CDR2 SVGAGI. The CDR3 here is CASGQGNVGNEKLFF. DNA for the CDR3: TGTGCCAGCGGACAGGGGAACGTTGGTAATGAAAAACTGTTTTTT.

The count of this clone is one. V and J are TRBV5-4 and TRBJ2-3, with 9 bases fitting TRBD2. This CDR3 contains 16 residues. After removal of 4 bases from V and 5 bases from J, the junction contained 11 bases not matched to a gene. The germline V gene encodes CDR1 SGHNT and CDR2 YYREEE (reference sequence). The CDR3: CASSALAGLARDTQYF. The CDR3 nucleotides are TGTGCCAGCAGCGCCTTGGCAGGACTAGCGCGAGATACGCAGTATTTT.

This chain links TRBV10-3 with TRBJ2-7, with D possibly matching TRBD2 (6 bases). In germline, CDR1 is ENHRY, CDR2 SYGVKD. Trimming took 3 bases from V and 4 from J, leaving 13 bases between them. The CDR3 runs to 14 residues. The CDR3 DNA is TGTGCCATCAGTGATCGGGGGTCTGGGTACGAGCAGTACTTC. It specifies CAISDRGSGYEQYF.

The rearrangement joins TRBV5-5 to TRBJ1-1, with a weak D call TRBD1 (5 bases). In germline, CDR1 is SGHKS, CDR2 YYEKEE (reference sequence). CDR3 length: 14 residues. V shed 4 bases and J shed 4 bases, with 14 bases lying between them. CDR3 nucleotide sequence: TGTGCCAGCAGCCCCCTAGGGGATTCCACTGAAGCTTTCTTT. Translated, it gives CASSPLGDSTEAFF. Using reference TRBV5-5 and TRBJ1-1 for the parts outside the CDR3, the full variable domain is DAGVTQSPTHLIKTRGQQVTLRCSPISGHKSVSWYQQVLGQGPQFIFQYYEKEERGRGNFPDRFSARQFPNYSSELNVNALLLGDSALYLCASSPLGDSTEAFFGQGTRLTVV.

This rearrangement joins TRBV7-6 to TRBJ1-4; 9 bases map to TRBD1. Germline trimming cut 5 bases from V and 10 bases from J; bases unmatched to any gene: 8. The V gene's germline CDR1 is SGHVS and CDR2 FNYEAQ. The CDR3 is 14 residues long. CDR3 nucleotide sequence: TGTGCCAGCAGCCCGGGACAGGGTAGAGGAAAACTGTTTTTT. Translating it yields CASSPGQGRGKLFF.

The chain combines TRBV5-1 with TRBJ2-7; D remains unclear. The CDR3 covers 14 residues. Per the germline V gene, CDR1 is SGHRS and CDR2 is YFSETQ. The V and J ends lost 0 bases and 0 bases respectively, with 7 bases between them. The CDR3 loop reads CASSLEASSYEQYF. The CDR3 DNA reads as TGCGCCAGCAGCTTGGAAGCTTCCTCCTACGAGCAGTACTTC.

This clone showed up just once. The V call is TRBV11-2, the J call TRBJ2-7, with TRBD2 identical over 10 bases. CDR3 length equals 15 residues. J gave up 2 bases and V 3 bases, and 4 bases lay outside the gene matches. CDR1 SGHAT and CDR2 FQNNGV come from the germline V gene. Here the CDR3 DNA reads TGTGCCAGCAGCTTCGGACTAGCGGATCCCTACGAGCAGTACTTC. This translates into CASSFGLADPYEQYF.

The genes are TRBV4-3 and TRBJ1-3; a possible D gene is TRBD1 (5 bases). Germline loops: CDR1 LGHNA, CDR2 YSLEER. The germline V and J ends were trimmed by 0 bases and 9 bases, with 12 bases remaining between them. CDR3 length: 14 amino acids. The CDR3 nucleotides read TGCGCCAGCAGCCAAGATCGGGGGTTGGGCACCATATATTTT. Amino acid sequence: CASSQDRGLGTIYF.

This rearrangement joins TRBV7-2 to TRBJ2-1, with 8 bases identical to TRBD1. Germline CDR1 is SGHTA and CDR2 is FQGNSA. V dropped 8 bases and J dropped 3; count of bases not matched to a gene: 12. The length of the CDR3 is 16 residues. The DNA for the CDR3 is TGTGCCAGCGCTGTAGGGGGGACAGGCCGCTACAATGAGCAGTTCTTC. Its translation: CASAVGGTGRYNEQFF.

The V and J genes are TRBV30 and TRBJ1-2, with D possibly TRBD1 on 6 matching bases. The CDR3 sequence is 15 residues long. Per germline, CDR1 GTSNPN and CDR2 SVGIG (reference sequence). Trimming removed 5 bases from V and 5 bases from J, with 21 bases in between. The chain's CDR3 is CAWELRGRKRYGYTF. The CDR3 DNA reads as TGTGCCTGGGAGTTGCGGGGGCGTAAGCGTTATGGCTACACCTTC.

This clone was recorded only once. The chain links TRBV11-2 to TRBJ2-7; D is uncertain. This CDR3 is 15 amino acids long. V shed 5 bases and J shed 1 base, with 15 bases lying between them. Germline CDR1 SGHAT, CDR2 FQNNGV. The CDR3: CASSRHDTDSYEQYF. CDR3 coding DNA: TGTGCCAGCAGCCGCCATGATACAGATTCCTACGAGCAGTACTTC.

The gene calls are TRBV10-3 and TRBJ1-5; 11 bases line up with TRBD1. The CDR3 has 19 residues. CDR1 is ENHRY and CDR2 is SYGVKD in the germline V gene. The junction had 11 bases not matched to a gene; V was cut back by 4 bases and J by 0 bases. CDR3 residues: CAISGRPDRGLVSNQPQHF. CDR3 DNA: TGTGCCATCAGTGGTCGTCCGGACAGGGGGCTCGTTAGCAATCAGCCCCAGCATTTT.

This chain uses TRBV18 with TRBJ2-1, with D possibly TRBD1 on 6 matching bases. V lost 2 bases and J lost 7, with 18 bases in between. The CDR3 runs to 16 residues. Germline assignment: CDR1 KGHSH and CDR2 LQKENI. The chain's CDR3 is CASSPIPGDRLNEQFF. CDR3 bases: TGTGCCAGCTCACCAATACCAGGGGACCGCCTAAATGAGCAGTTCTTC. The complete variable domain, with remaining parts taken from reference TRBV18 and TRBJ2-1, reads NAGVMQNPRHLVRRRGQEARLRCSPMKGHSHVYWYRQLPEEGLKFMVYLQKENIIDESGMPKERFSAEFPKEGPSILRIQQVVRGDSAAYFCASSPIPGDRLNEQFFGPGTRLTVL.

A single count supports this clone. The V and J genes are TRBV6-2 or TRBV6-3 and TRBJ2-1, with D possibly being TRBD1 (6 bases). V lost 3 bases and J 8 bases, leaving 17 bases between the germline ends. Germline values: CDR1 MNHEY, CDR2 SVGEGT. The CDR3 runs to 15 residues. The chain's CDR3 is CASSYDLQGWHEQFF. CDR3 bases: TGTGCCAGCAGTTATGATCTACAGGGATGGCATGAGCAGTTCTTC.

V is TRBV7-9 and J is TRBJ1-1; D not certain. CDR3 length equals 14 residues. Trimming removed 3 bases from V and 3 bases from J, with 11 bases in between. The germline V gene has CDR1 SEHNR and CDR2 FQNEAQ (reference sequence). The CDR3 loop reads CASSFALADTEAFF. Written as DNA, the CDR3 is TGTGCCAGCAGCTTCGCTCTGGCGGACACTGAAGCTTTCTTT.

The CDR3 DNA is TGTGCCAGTAGTACCGGGACTAGCGGCTCCTACAATGAGCAGTTCTTC. This sequence encodes CASSTGTSGSYNEQFF. This chain connects TRBV19 to TRBJ2-1; 11 bases agree with TRBD2. Germline CDR1 LNHDA, CDR2 SQIVND (reference sequence). The CDR3 spans 16 residues. The trim removed 4 bases at V and 0 bases at J, leaving 2 bases unmatched.

The CDR3 bases are TGCGCCAGCAGTGACCCGACAGGGATTAACTTATCTGGGGCCAACGTCCTGACTTTC. This encodes CASSDPTGINLSGANVLTF. The V and J genes are TRBV10-1 and TRBJ2-6; 7 bases are shared with TRBD1. This CDR3 is built from 19 residues. V shed 3 bases, J shed 1 base, and the junction held 12 bases outside the gene matches. CDR1 is WNHNN, CDR2 SYGVQD, per germline (reference sequence).

The chain employs TRBV19 and TRBJ1-2; 7 bases fit TRBD1. CDR3 length equals 15 residues. In germline, CDR1 is LNHDA, CDR2 SQIVND (reference sequence). The trim removed 4 bases at V and 4 bases at J, leaving 9 bases unmatched. As DNA, the CDR3 is TGTGCCAGTAGTACCGCCCGGGACAGCCCCTATGGCTACACCTTC. Translating it yields CASSTARDSPYGYTF. Looking up the rest from reference TRBV19 and TRBJ1-2 gives the full variable domain: DGGITQSPKYLFRKEGQNVTLSCEQNLNHDAMYWYRQDPGQGLRLIYYSQIVNDFQKGDIAEGYSVSREKKESFPLTVTSAQKNPTAFYLCASSTARDSPYGYTFGSGTRLTVV.

The chain couples TRBV2 to TRBJ1-1; D call uncertain. The CDR3 contains 12 residues. Germline V gene data show CDR1 as SNHLY and CDR2 as FYNNEI. Trimming shortened V by 5 bases and J by 9 bases, and 13 bases separated the two germline ends. The CDR3 protein is CASSTNPPQAFF. The CDR3 DNA reads as TGTGCCAGCAGTACAAACCCCCCCCAAGCTTTCTTT.

This clone was detected once. This chain connects TRBV7-2 to TRBJ2-5, with D possibly being TRBD2 (7 bases). The CDR3 covers 15 residues. Per germline, CDR1 SGHTA and CDR2 FQGNSA. V was clipped by 1 base and J by 7 bases, with 16 bases between them. The CDR3 sequence is CASSLVGGAGGTQYF. Written as DNA, the CDR3 is TGTGCCAGCAGCTTAGTAGGGGGGGCTGGTGGGACCCAGTACTTC.